The table lists the clone carrying this T cell receptor (beta chain) with a count of one. Under the authors' procedure: Using reference gene primer amplification, nucleated cell counts were estimated. Here immunoSEQ multiplex PCR was the method, and the copy in TCRdb shows in-frame clones only, minus some. V, J and clone size are taken as reported in that table, and D and trimming were inferred from the DNA itself. The data hold roughly 300,000 clones, with around 92% observed a single time. The record originates from a study of blood T cell repertoires in COVID-19. At the level of the study: The samples span acute and convalescent COVID-19 from the United States, Italy and Spain. Sample material is recorded as cDNA or gDNA derived from T cells, B-cell-depleted T cells, or PBMCs.

V gave up 3 bases and J gave up 9 bases, with 19 bases separating them. From germline, CDR1 is SGHRS and CDR2 YFSETQ. The CDR3 spans 15 residues. The source of this sequence is a young man who had recovered from COVID-19. This chain links TRBV5-1 with TRBJ2-1; D is unclear. Sequencing was done on a sample of peripheral blood. Here the CDR3 DNA reads TGCGCCAGCAGCTCCGGCGGTATCCAAACGGGTGAGCAGTTCTTC. The encoded protein is CASSSGGIQTGEQFF.